The 9 T cell receptor beta chains presented below share a single source sample, sequenced in a study of T cell responses to AZD1222 COVID-19 vaccine. Here immunoSEQ multiplex PCR was the method, and the copy in TCRdb shows in-frame clones only, minus some. Of roughly 120,000 clones listed, approximately 88% were seen once; the top ten hold about 6.8%. The starting material was peripheral blood, obtained 28 days after the second AZD1222 dose. These receptor sequences come from an adult who received the AZD1222 COVID-19 vaccine.

The chain recombines TRBV6-2 or TRBV6-3 with TRBJ1-6; 7 bases agree with TRBD1. Germline-derived CDR1 and CDR2 are MNHEY and SVGEGT. V was pared by 5 bases and J by 8 bases, with 6 bases of the junction left unmatched. This CDR3 contains 14 residues. The CDR3 reads CASSPDRDHSPLHF. DNA of the CDR3: TGTGCCAGCAGTCCCGACAGGGATCATTCACCCCTCCACTTT.

J is TRBJ1-1 and V is TRBV28; 7 nucleotides match TRBD1. Per germline, CDR1 MDHEN and CDR2 SYDVKM. Trimming at V came to 1 base and at J to 9 bases, leaving 2 bases not matched to a gene. CDR3 length: 12 residues. CDR3 sequence (DNA): TGTGCCAGCAGTTTATTACAGGGGAAAGCTTTCTTT. Its protein is CASSLLQGKAFF. The full variable domain, with the rest looked up from reference TRBV28 and TRBJ1-1, is DVKVTQSSRYLVKRTGEKVFLECVQDMDHENMFWYRQDPGLGLRLIYFSYDVKMKEKGDIPEGYSVSREKKERFSLILESASTNQTSMYLCASSLLQGKAFFGQGTRLTVV.

This chain connects TRBV5-6 to TRBJ1-3, with D unclear. The germline V gene has CDR1 SGHDT and CDR2 YYEEEE. The CDR3 has 13 amino acids. Trimming took off 4 bases at V and 1 base at J, with 6 bases between the two ends. The CDR3 spells CASSRSSGNTIYF. CDR3 in DNA: TGTGCCAGCAGCAGATCGTCTGGAAACACCATATATTTT.

This chain uses TRBV6-5 with TRBJ2-7; 7 bases agree with TRBD1. Unmatched junction bases numbered 2, after V lost 5 bases and J lost 4 bases. The CDR3 is 12 residues long. Looked up from germline, CDR1 is MNHEY and CDR2 is SVGAGI. The CDR3 DNA reads as TGTGCCAGCAGTCAGGGGGATTACGAGCAGTACTTC. It encodes CASSQGDYEQYF.

This rearrangement joins TRBV11-3 to TRBJ1-1; D not resolved. Trimming took off 0 bases at V and 0 bases at J, with 2 bases between the two ends. The CDR3 is made up of 13 amino acids. Germline CDR1 is SGHNT and CDR2 is YENEEA. The CDR3 DNA reads as TGTGCCAGCAGCTTAGATTTGAACACTGAAGCTTTCTTT. This gives the protein CASSLDLNTEAFF.

This chain uses TRBV4-3 with TRBJ2-3, with 9 nucleotides matching TRBD2. CDR3 size: 16 residues. Germline-derived CDR1 and CDR2 are LGHNA and YSLEER. V dropped 3 bases and J dropped 6; count of bases not matched to a gene: 10. The CDR3 region is CASSQSGGGAWDTQYF. CDR3 bases: TGCGCCAGCAGCCAGAGCGGCGGGGGGGCCTGGGATACGCAGTATTTT.

This sequence joins TRBV6-2 or TRBV6-3 and TRBJ1-3; no definite D call. Germline CDR1 reads MNHEY; CDR2 reads SVGEGT. The CDR3 runs to 14 residues. The V end was cut by 2 bases, the J end by 0 bases, with 5 bases between. The CDR3 DNA sequence: TGTGCCAGCAGTTACGGGCTCTCTGGAAACACCATATATTTT. Translated: CASSYGLSGNTIYF.

The DNA for the CDR3 is TGTGCCAGCAGCACAACCACAGGGGGTTATGAAAAACTGTTTTTT. This gives the protein CASSTTTGGYEKLFF. The J gene is TRBJ1-4, the V gene TRBV3-1 (or the pseudogene TRBV3-2), with 8 nucleotides matching TRBD1. V lost 5 bases, J lost 6 bases, and 8 bases stayed unmatched. The CDR3 is 15 amino acids. CDR1 and CDR2 from the germline V gene are LGHDT and YNNKEL (reference sequence).

J is TRBJ2-2 and V is TRBV4-3; 11 bases map to TRBD2. Germline V gene lookup returns CDR1 LGHNA and CDR2 YSLEER. The J segment lost 3 bases and the V segment lost 0 bases, leaving 6 bases of the junction unmatched. This CDR3 region has 18 residues. CDR3 protein: CASSQDRLAGGDTGELFF. As DNA, the CDR3 is TGCGCCAGCAGCCAAGATCGGCTAGCGGGGGGTGACACCGGGGAGCTGTTTTTT.